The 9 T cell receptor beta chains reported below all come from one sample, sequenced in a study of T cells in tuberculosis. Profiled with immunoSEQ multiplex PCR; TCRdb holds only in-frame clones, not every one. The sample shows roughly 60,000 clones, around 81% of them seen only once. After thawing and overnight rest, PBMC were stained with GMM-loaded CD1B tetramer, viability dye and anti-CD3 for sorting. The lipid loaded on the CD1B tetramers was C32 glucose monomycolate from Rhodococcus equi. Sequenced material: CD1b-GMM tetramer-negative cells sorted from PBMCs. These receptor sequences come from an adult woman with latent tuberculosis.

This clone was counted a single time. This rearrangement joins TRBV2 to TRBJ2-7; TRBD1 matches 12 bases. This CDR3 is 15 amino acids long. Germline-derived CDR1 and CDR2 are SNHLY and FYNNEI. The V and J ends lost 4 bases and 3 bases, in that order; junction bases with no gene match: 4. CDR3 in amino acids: CASSGGQGAVYEQYF. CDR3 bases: TGTGCCAGCAGTGGGGGACAGGGGGCGGTCTACGAGCAGTACTTC. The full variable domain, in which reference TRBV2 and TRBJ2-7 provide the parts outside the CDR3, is EPEVTQTPSHQVTQMGQEVILRCVPISNHLYFYWYRQILGQKVEFLVSFYNNEISEKSEIFDDQFSVERPDGSNFTLKIRSTKLEDSAMYFCASSGGQGAVYEQYFGPGTRLTVT.

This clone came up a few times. Here the CDR3 DNA reads TGCGCCAGCAGCCTATACAGGGATAGCAATCAGCCCCAGCATTTT. Its protein product is CASSLYRDSNQPQHF. V gene TRBV4-3 combines with J gene TRBJ1-5, with D possibly matching TRBD1 (6 bases). This CDR3 region has 15 residues. CDR1 is LGHNA, CDR2 YSLEER, per germline. V shed 4 bases and J shed 0 bases, with 10 bases lying between them.

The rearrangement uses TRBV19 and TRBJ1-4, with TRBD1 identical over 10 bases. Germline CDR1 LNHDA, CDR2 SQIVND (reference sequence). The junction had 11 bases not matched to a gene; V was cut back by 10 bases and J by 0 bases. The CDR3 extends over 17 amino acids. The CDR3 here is CATPYRDRGATNEKLFF. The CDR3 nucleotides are TGTGCCACTCCATACCGGGACAGGGGTGCAACTAATGAAAAACTGTTTTTT.

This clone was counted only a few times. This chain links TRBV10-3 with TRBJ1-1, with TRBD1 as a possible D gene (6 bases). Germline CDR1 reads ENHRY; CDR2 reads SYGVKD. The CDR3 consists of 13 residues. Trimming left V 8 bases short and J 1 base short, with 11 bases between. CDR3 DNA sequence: TGTGCCATCCGGGGGGGCGGGAACACTGAAGCTTTCTTT. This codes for CAIRGGGNTEAFF.

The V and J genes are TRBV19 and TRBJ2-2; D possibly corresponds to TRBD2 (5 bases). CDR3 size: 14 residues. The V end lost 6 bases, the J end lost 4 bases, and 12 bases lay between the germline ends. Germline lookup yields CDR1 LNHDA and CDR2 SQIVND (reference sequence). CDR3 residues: CASRVDAGTGELFF. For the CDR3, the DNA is TGTGCCAGTAGGGTGGACGCGGGCACCGGGGAGCTGTTTTTT.

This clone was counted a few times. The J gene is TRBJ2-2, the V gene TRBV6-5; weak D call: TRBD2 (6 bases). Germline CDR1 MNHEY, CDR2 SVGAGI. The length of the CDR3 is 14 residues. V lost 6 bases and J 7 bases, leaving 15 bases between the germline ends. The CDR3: CASRRDSSGGELFF. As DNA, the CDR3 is TGTGCCAGCAGAAGGGACTCCTCGGGCGGGGAGCTGTTTTTT.

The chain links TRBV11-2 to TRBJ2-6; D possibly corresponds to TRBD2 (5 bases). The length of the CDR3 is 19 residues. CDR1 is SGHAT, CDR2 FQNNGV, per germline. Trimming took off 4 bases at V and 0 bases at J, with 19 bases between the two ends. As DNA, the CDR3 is TGTGCCAGCAGCTCCGGGATTACCACCCCCGTCTCTGGGGCCAACGTCCTGACTTTC. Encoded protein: CASSSGITTPVSGANVLTF.

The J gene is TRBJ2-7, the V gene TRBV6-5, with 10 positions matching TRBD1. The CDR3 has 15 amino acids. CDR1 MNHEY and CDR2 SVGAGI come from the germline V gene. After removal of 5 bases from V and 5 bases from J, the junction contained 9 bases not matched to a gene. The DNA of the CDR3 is TGTGCCAGCAGTCGTAAGGACAGGGGGTTCCACGAGCAGTACTTC. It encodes CASSRKDRGFHEQYF.

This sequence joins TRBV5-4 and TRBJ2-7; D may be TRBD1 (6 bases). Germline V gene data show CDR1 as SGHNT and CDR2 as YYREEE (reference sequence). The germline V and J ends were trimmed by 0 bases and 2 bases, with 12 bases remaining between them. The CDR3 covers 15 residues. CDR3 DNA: TGTGCCAGCAGCTTGGGAGGGGGTTCCCCCTACGAGCAGTACTTC. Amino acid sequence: CASSLGGGSPYEQYF.